The source of this T cell receptor (beta chain) is a study of blood T cell repertoires in COVID-19. The wider study: Donors in the United States, Italy and Spain gave samples during acute or convalescent COVID-19.

Assay used: immunoSEQ multiplex PCR; TCRdb lists only in-frame clones, some missing. The sample carries under 200,000 clones, roughly nine tenths recorded once. This clone was detected only a few times. The TCR comes from a young man with acute or convalescent COVID-19. The sample taken for sequencing was peripheral blood.

The CDR3 protein is CASNERNTIYF. CDR3 sequence (DNA): TGTGCCAGCAACGAGAGAAACACCATATATTTT. The chain carries TRBV6-6 and TRBJ1-3, with unresolved D. The V end lost 7 bases, the J end lost 5 bases, and 6 bases lay between the germline ends. Germline CDR1 reads MNHNY; CDR2 reads SVGAGI (reference sequence). CDR3 length equals 11 residues.